Listed here are 25 T cell receptor beta chains from one sample, sequenced in a study of T cell responses to AZD1222 COVID-19 vaccine. Produced via immunoSEQ multiplex PCR; TCRdb's table is partial and in-frame only. Of roughly 120,000 clones in the sample, around 84% are singletons; the top ten hold roughly 7.7%. Here the sequenced sample was peripheral blood, taken on day 0 of AZD1222 vaccination. The source of these receptors is an adult in good health.

The chain joins TRBV5-4 to TRBJ1-5, with 7 bases lining up with TRBD1. The germline gives CDR1 SGHNT, CDR2 YYREEE (reference sequence). The CDR3 runs 15 residues. J gave up 1 base and V 0 bases, and 1 base lay outside the gene matches. In nucleotides, the CDR3 is TGTGCCAGCAGCTTGGCAGGGGGAAGCAATCAGCCCCAGCATTTT. Translating gives CASSLAGGSNQPQHF. Drawing the rest from reference TRBV5-4 and TRBJ1-5, the complete variable domain is ETGVTQSPTHLIKTRGQQVTLRCSSQSGHNTVSWYQQALGQGPQFIFQYYREEENGRGNFPPRFSGLQFPNYSSELNVNALELDDSALYLCASSLAGGSNQPQHFGDGTRLSIL.

This clone was detected only a few times. The chain carries TRBV19 and TRBJ2-7; TRBD2 is a possible D gene (5 bases). The V gene lost 8 bases and the J gene lost 7 bases, with 21 bases spanning the gap. The CDR3 is 14 residues long. Germline values: CDR1 LNHDA, CDR2 SQIVND (reference sequence). This CDR3 is CASQPRLSSGEQYF. In DNA form, the CDR3 reads TGTGCCAGTCAACCCAGACTATCATCGGGAGAGCAGTACTTC. Combining the CDR3 with reference TRBV19 and TRBJ2-7 gives the whole variable domain DGGITQSPKYLFRKEGQNVTLSCEQNLNHDAMYWYRQDPGQGLRLIYYSQIVNDFQKGDIAEGYSVSREKKESFPLTVTSAQKNPTAFYLCASQPRLSSGEQYFGPGTRLTVT.

CDR3: CASSSDSYGYTF. CDR3 nucleotide sequence: TGCGCCAGCAGCTCGGACAGCTATGGCTACACCTTC. This chain uses TRBV5-1 with TRBJ1-2, with D possibly TRBD1 on 6 matching bases. CDR1 is SGHRS, CDR2 YFSETQ, per germline. This CDR3 region has 12 residues. V was trimmed by 3 bases and J by 4 bases, leaving 7 bases between them.

V gene TRBV5-6 combines with J gene TRBJ1-2; 7 nucleotides match TRBD1. Trimming removed 0 bases from V and 4 bases from J; junction bases left unmatched: 3. The CDR3 loop spans 14 amino acids. The germline CDR1 and CDR2 sequences are SGHDT and YYEEEE. The CDR3 DNA follows: TGTGCCAGCAGCTTGGGGTCAGGGGGCTATGGCTACACCTTC. Translated, it gives CASSLGSGGYGYTF.

The chain uses TRBV28 and TRBJ2-5, with 11 bases identical to TRBD2. The CDR3 is 14 residues long. V lost 6 bases to trimming and J lost 4 bases; unmatched junction nucleotides: 4. Germline CDR1 MDHEN, CDR2 SYDVKM. In DNA form, the CDR3 reads TGTGCCAGCAGAACTAGCGGGGGCGCAGAGACCCAGTACTTC. As protein: CASRTSGGAETQYF. Full variable domain (missing parts from reference TRBV28 and TRBJ2-5): DVKVTQSSRYLVKRTGEKVFLECVQDMDHENMFWYRQDPGLGLRLIYFSYDVKMKEKGDIPEGYSVSREKKERFSLILESASTNQTSMYLCASRTSGGAETQYFGPGTRLLVL.

This clone has more than one count but fewer than ten. The chain joins TRBV20-1 to TRBJ2-1; 7 bases agree with TRBD2. The CDR3 runs to 13 residues. Germline loops: CDR1 DFQATT, CDR2 SNEGSKA (reference sequence). V shed 3 bases, J shed 3 bases, and the junction held 2 bases outside the gene matches. DNA of the CDR3: TGCAGTGCTAGTTGGGGGGGCTACAATGAGCAGTTCTTC. It encodes CSASWGGYNEQFF.

The chain employs TRBV30 and TRBJ1-4, with no clear D. This CDR3 has 12 residues. The germline V gene has CDR1 GTSNPN and CDR2 SVGIG (reference sequence). The germline V and J ends were trimmed by 0 bases and 8 bases, with 7 bases remaining between them. Written as DNA, the CDR3 is TGTGCCTGGAGTGTACAGAGGGAAAAACTGTTTTTT. Translation: CAWSVQREKLFF.

The chain has TRBV20-1 and TRBJ2-7; 7 bases match TRBD2. CDR3 size: 11 residues. Germline CDR1 reads DFQATT; CDR2 reads SNEGSKA (reference sequence). V shed 6 bases, J shed 3 bases, and the junction held 2 bases outside the gene matches. The CDR3 DNA sequence: TGCAGTGCCCCTAGCGGCTACGAGCAGTACTTC. Its protein is CSAPSGYEQYF.

V usage is TRBV27 and J usage is TRBJ1-5; D unclear. Per germline, CDR1 MNHEY and CDR2 SMNVEV (reference sequence). This CDR3 has 15 residues. Trimming removed 3 bases from V and 6 bases from J, with 15 bases in between. The CDR3 DNA reads TGTGCCAGCAGTTTCAACCAGGACGGTCTTCAGCCCCAGCATTTT. Protein: CASSFNQDGLQPQHF.

This clone showed up many times. The rearrangement joins TRBV27 to TRBJ1-2; weak D call: TRBD1 (5 bases). The CDR3 has 13 amino acids. Germline assignment: CDR1 MNHEY and CDR2 SMNVEV (reference sequence). The V gene lost 8 bases and the J gene lost 8 bases, with 18 bases spanning the gap. Here the CDR3 reads CASASGVRRGYTF. The CDR3 DNA reads as TGTGCCAGCGCATCGGGGGTACGGCGAGGCTACACCTTC.

This chain links TRBV7-2 with TRBJ1-1; perhaps TRBD1 as D (5 bases). CDR1 and CDR2 (germline): SGHTA, FQGNSA. Between the trimmed V and J ends, which lost 1 base and 4 bases, there was a span of 16 bases. This CDR3 spans 16 amino acids. The CDR3: CASSLVDTQVGTEAFF. The CDR3 coding sequence is TGTGCCAGCAGCTTAGTGGACACTCAGGTGGGCACTGAAGCTTTCTTT.

This chain uses TRBV5-1 with TRBJ1-1; perhaps TRBD1 as D (6 bases). The V gene lost 6 bases and the J gene lost 4 bases, with 16 bases spanning the gap. Looked up from germline, CDR1 is SGHRS and CDR2 is YFSETQ. The CDR3 extends over 14 amino acids. The CDR3 sequence: CASIRDTAGTEAFF. In nucleotides, the CDR3 is TGCGCCAGCATTCGGGACACTGCGGGCACTGAAGCTTTCTTT.

The sample holds one count of this clone. CDR3 residues: CASSPNRGDYQPQHF. For the CDR3, the DNA is TGTGCCAGCAGCCCTAATAGGGGGGACTATCAGCCCCAGCATTTT. The gene calls are TRBV7-2 and TRBJ1-5; a possible D gene is TRBD1 (6 bases). V shed 5 bases and J shed 5 bases, with 16 bases lying between them. The CDR3 has 15 residues. CDR1 and CDR2 from the germline V gene are SGHTA and FQGNSA.

The sample holds a few counts of this clone. The V gene is TRBV11-2, the J gene TRBJ2-5; 12 positions agree with TRBD2. V lost 0 bases to trimming and J lost 5 bases; unmatched junction nucleotides: 4. CDR1 SGHAT and CDR2 FQNNGV come from the germline V gene. The CDR3 has 16 amino acids. CDR3 DNA: TGTGCCAGCAGCTTAGAAGGACTAGCGGGGTTGGAGACCCAGTACTTC. This gives the protein CASSLEGLAGLETQYF.

The chain combines TRBV2 with TRBJ1-1; D is ambiguous. The CDR3 is 12 residues long. The V end lost 7 bases, the J end lost 7 bases, and 13 bases lay between the germline ends. The germline V gene has CDR1 SNHLY and CDR2 FYNNEI. The CDR3 DNA reads TGTGCCAGCAATATTGGGGAAGGTGAAGCTTTCTTT. Encoded protein: CASNIGEGEAFF.

The gene calls are TRBV4-2 and TRBJ1-3; D is ambiguous. This CDR3 has 14 amino acids. Trimming removed 1 base at V and 1 base at J, with 5 bases between. The germline V gene has CDR1 LGHNA and CDR2 YNFKEQ. For the CDR3, the DNA is TGTGCCAGCAGCCAAGTGGGGTCTGGAAACACCATATATTTT. Protein: CASSQVGSGNTIYF.

The rearrangement joins TRBV15 to TRBJ2-3; D is undetermined. In germline, CDR1 is LNHNV, CDR2 YYDKDF (reference sequence). V was clipped by 4 bases and J by 9 bases, with 11 bases between them. This CDR3 is 12 amino acids long. The CDR3 here is CATSTPIGTQYF. CDR3 DNA: TGTGCCACCAGCACTCCGATTGGAACGCAGTATTTT.

This clone was seen more than once but under ten times. The chain joins TRBV3-1 (or the pseudogene TRBV3-2) to TRBJ1-2; D is ambiguous. Germline values: CDR1 LGHDT, CDR2 YNNKEL (reference sequence). The CDR3 is 14 amino acids. Trimming cost V 2 bases and J 4 bases, with 11 bases left between them. CDR3 DNA sequence: TGTGCCAGCAGCCAATACGCGGGAGTCTATGGCTACACCTTC. It translates to CASSQYAGVYGYTF.

The chain couples TRBV19 to TRBJ2-1, with 13 bases identical to TRBD2. In germline, CDR1 is LNHDA, CDR2 SQIVND (reference sequence). J was trimmed by 1 base and V by 5 bases; bases with no gene match: 14. This CDR3 contains 20 residues. Here the CDR3 reads CASSPRWTSGRRGSYNEQFF. The CDR3 DNA is TGTGCCAGTAGTCCCCGTTGGACTAGCGGGAGAAGAGGGTCCTACAATGAGCAGTTCTTC.

A few counts support this clone. V usage is TRBV10-3 and J usage is TRBJ1-6; possible D gene TRBD1, 5 bases. The CDR3 has 14 amino acids. Trimming stripped 11 bases from V and 0 bases from J, with 11 bases between. Germline CDR1 is ENHRY and CDR2 is SYGVKD. CDR3 sequence reads: CAAGGSSYNSPLHF. The DNA for the CDR3 is TGTGCCGCGGGGGGGAGCTCCTATAATTCACCCCTCCACTTT.

This chain connects TRBV19 to TRBJ2-2; perhaps TRBD1 as D (6 bases). V was clipped by 0 bases and J by 1 base, with 6 bases between them. Germline V gene lookup returns CDR1 LNHDA and CDR2 SQIVND (reference sequence). The CDR3 runs 15 residues. CDR3 nucleotides: TGTGCCAGTAGTATAGAAGGGGGGAACACCGGGGAGCTGTTTTTT. Translating it yields CASSIEGGNTGELFF.

This chain links TRBV28 with TRBJ1-2; D is unclear. The germline gives CDR1 MDHEN, CDR2 SYDVKM. This CDR3 region has 13 residues. V lost 7 bases and J lost 7, with 16 bases in between. CDR3 nucleotides: TGTGCCAGCACCTCCTCGGGGTTCTCTGGCTACACCTTC. This gives the protein CASTSSGFSGYTF.

This clone showed up just a few times. This chain uses TRBV9 with TRBJ1-6, with TRBD1 matching 7 bases. In germline, CDR1 is SGDLS, CDR2 YYNGEE. The CDR3 covers 17 residues. Trimming cost V 0 bases and J 7 bases; bases outside gene matches: 10. The CDR3 nucleotides are TGTGCCAGCAGCGTAGATCGAGGGGGCGGGCACAATTCACCCCTCCACTTT. Amino acid sequence: CASSVDRGGGHNSPLHF.

J is TRBJ1-2 and V is TRBV6-2 or TRBV6-3; TRBD1 matches at 9 bases. Germline lookup yields CDR1 MNHEY and CDR2 SVGEGT. V lost 5 bases to trimming and J lost 4 bases; unmatched junction nucleotides: 5. The CDR3 runs 14 residues. CDR3 in DNA: TGTGCCAGCAGTGGGTCGACAGGGGGCTATGGCTACACCTTC. Its translation is CASSGSTGGYGYTF.

The V gene is TRBV4-2, the J gene TRBJ1-5, with TRBD1 as a possible D gene (5 bases). The CDR3 sequence is 15 residues long. CDR1 is LGHNA, CDR2 YNFKEQ, per germline. V dropped 3 bases and J dropped 0 bases, with 9 bases sitting between them. For the CDR3, the DNA is TGTGCCAGCAGCCACACACAGGTTAGCAATCAGCCCCAGCATTTT. This sequence encodes CASSHTQVSNQPQHF.